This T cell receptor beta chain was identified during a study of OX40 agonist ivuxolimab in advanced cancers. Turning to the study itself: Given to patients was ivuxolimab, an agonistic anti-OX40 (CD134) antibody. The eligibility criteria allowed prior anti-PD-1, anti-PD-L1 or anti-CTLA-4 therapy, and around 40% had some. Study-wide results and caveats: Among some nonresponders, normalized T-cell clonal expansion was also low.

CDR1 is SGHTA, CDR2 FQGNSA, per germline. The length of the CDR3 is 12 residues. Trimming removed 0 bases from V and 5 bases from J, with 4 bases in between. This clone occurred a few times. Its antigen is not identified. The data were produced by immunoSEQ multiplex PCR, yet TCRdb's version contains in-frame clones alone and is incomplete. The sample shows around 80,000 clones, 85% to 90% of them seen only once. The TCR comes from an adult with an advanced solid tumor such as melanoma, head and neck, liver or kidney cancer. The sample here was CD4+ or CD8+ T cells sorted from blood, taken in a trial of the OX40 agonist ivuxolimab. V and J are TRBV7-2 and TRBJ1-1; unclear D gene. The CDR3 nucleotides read TGTGCCAGCAGCTTAGCGGAAACTGAAGCTTTCTTT. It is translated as CASSLAETEAFF.